A selection of T cell receptor beta chains follows, all from one sample in a study of OX40 agonist ivuxolimab in advanced cancers. Repertoires were generated with immunoSEQ multiplex PCR, while TCRdb's copy carries only in-frame clones and drops some. Among about 72,000 clones, 81% were seen once, and the ten largest hold roughly 4.7%. The sequencing here drew on CD4+ or CD8+ T cells sorted from blood, taken in a trial of the OX40 agonist ivuxolimab. The origin of the receptors is an adult with an advanced solid tumor such as melanoma, head and neck, liver or kidney cancer. The CDR3 runs from the conserved cysteine through the conserved F or W. A D gene is named only where the DNA matches it firmly. A row's size may be missing; if present it is once, few, many or a size class.

v_call	j_call	clone_size	d_call	cdr3_aa	cdr3_nt
TRBV19	TRBJ2-1	.	TRBD2	CASSSGGSYNEQFF	TGTGCCAGTAGTAGCGGGGGTTCCTACAATGAGCAGTTCTTC
TRBV5-1	TRBJ1-2	.	TRBD1	CASSTGTGVLGYTF	TGCGCCAGCAGCACCGGGACAGGGGTACTTGGCTACACCTTC
TRBV19	TRBJ1-1	.	.	CASSIPMNTEAFF	TGTGCCAGTAGTATCCCGATGAACACTGAAGCTTTCTTT
TRBV11-2	TRBJ1-2	.	.	CASSLWDLDGYTF	TGTGCCAGCAGCTTATGGGATCTGGATGGCTACACCTTC
TRBV6-1	TRBJ2-7	.	.	CASTPGLGFNEQYF	TGTGCCAGCACCCCAGGGTTAGGGTTCAACGAGCAGTACTTC
TRBV19	TRBJ1-2	.	TRBD1	CASSIFGEGQAREGGYTF	TGTGCCAGTAGTATCTTCGGGGAGGGACAGGCGCGCGAGGGAGGCTACACCTTC
TRBV4-2	TRBJ2-4	.	TRBD2	CASGAGASGYIQYF	TGTGCCAGCGGAGCGGGTGCTAGCGGGTACATTCAGTACTTC
TRBV2	TRBJ1-2	once	.	CASSVYPGTSNYGYTF	TGTGCCAGCAGTGTATACCCCGGGACTTCAAACTATGGCTACACCTTC
TRBV11-3	TRBJ1-3	.	.	CASSLGGAGNTIYF	TGTGCCAGCAGCTTAGGAGGGGCTGGAAACACCATATATTTT
TRBV7-3	TRBJ1-1	.	TRBD1	CASSLNRGTEAFF	TGTGCCAGCAGCTTAAACAGGGGGACTGAAGCTTTCTTT
TRBV10-1	TRBJ1-1	.	TRBD1	CASRSGTGNTEAFF	TGCGCCAGCAGGTCCGGGACAGGGAACACTGAAGCTTTCTTT
TRBV19	TRBJ1-2	once	.	CASSPRGRAWGYTF	TGTGCCAGTAGTCCACGGGGGAGGGCGTGGGGCTACACCTTC
TRBV5-4	TRBJ1-2	.	.	CASSLDNYGYTF	TGTGCCAGCAGCTTGGATAACTATGGCTACACCTTC
TRBV10-2	TRBJ1-1	.	TRBD1	CASSHRGSEAFF	TGCGCCAGCAGCCACAGGGGATCCGAAGCTTTCTTT
TRBV28	TRBJ1-2	once	.	CASSLVDTLFLYGYTF	TGTGCCAGCAGTTTAGTGGACACTCTTTTTCTCTATGGCTACACCTTC
TRBV4-3	TRBJ1-1	.	.	CASSQSGGTEAFF	TGCGCCAGCAGCCAATCGGGAGGCACTGAAGCTTTCTTT
TRBV2	TRBJ2-2	.	TRBD1	CASRNKGQYTGELFF	TGTGCCAGCAGGAATAAGGGACAGTACACCGGGGAGCTGTTTTTT
TRBV5-4	TRBJ2-1	.	TRBD2	CASSPGVSGGSSYNEQFF	TGTGCCAGCAGCCCTGGGGTTAGCGGGGGTAGCTCCTACAATGAGCAGTTCTTC
TRBV29-1	TRBJ1-4	.	.	CSATGLSNEKLFF	TGCAGCGCAACGGGACTCTCCAATGAAAAACTGTTTTTT
TRBV14	TRBJ1-1	.	.	CASSQDFGFQAEAFF	TGTGCCAGCAGCCAAGATTTCGGGTTTCAGGCTGAAGCTTTCTTT
TRBV5-4	TRBJ1-2	.	.	CASSGQGLIFHGYTF	TGTGCCAGCAGCGGGCAGGGACTCATATTCCATGGCTACACCTTC
TRBV14	TRBJ2-1	.	TRBD2	CASSPTGLAANEQFF	TGTGCCAGCAGCCCGACGGGACTAGCGGCCAATGAGCAGTTCTTC
TRBV6-5	TRBJ2-1	.	.	CASNPRANYNEQFF	TGTGCCAGCAACCCCAGGGCGAATTATAATGAGCAGTTCTTC
TRBV2	TRBJ1-3	.	.	CASSGDKPFSGNTIYF	TGTGCCAGCAGTGGGGACAAACCGTTCTCTGGAAACACCATATATTTT
TRBV5-1	TRBJ1-3	few	.	CASSLTDSSGNTIYF	TGCGCCAGCAGCTTGACAGATTCCTCTGGAAACACCATATATTTT